The T cell receptor beta chain under discussion was sequenced for a study of T cell responses to AZD1222 COVID-19 vaccine (dated by TCRdb to 2020 to 2022). For context, the study as a whole: TCR sequencing covered fewer than 250 trial participants: 200 to 220 given two doses of AZD1222 and some 25 given two doses of MenACWY control vaccine. Trial participants were enrolled by age into 18-55, 56-69 and 70-plus year subgroups, with 148, 28 and 57 TCR-sequenced participants respectively. Overall study results and their limits: Participants were mostly white British and included more females than males, and it was suggested by the authors that clonal diversity may have been underestimated. Because no samples from the day 14 peak response were available, repertoires could be characterized only after the peak T cell response. Conclusions about previously exposed vaccinees are limited because only 6 or 7 AZD1222 recipients were SARS-CoV-2 seropositive at baseline. In the small 56-69-year group, the increase in depth fell short of significance, most likely because of low power. After two AZD1222 doses, both the breadth and the depth of spike-specific TCRs were significantly higher than at day 0 and than in MenACWY recipients. Reportedly, close to half of the unique spike-specific TCRs recognized epitopes lying outside the regions that are mutated in the B.1.351 and B.1.1.7 variants. Vaccine-associated CD4 TCRs spanned the whole spike protein, with dominant responses in regions 160-218 and 743-854.

Per the germline V gene, SNHLY is the CDR1 and FYNNEI is the CDR2. From cysteine to phenylalanine, the CDR3 is 14 amino acids long. The only DNA kept is the CDR3, 42 bases in frame from the first base. The V and J ends are trimmed by 4 bases and 7 bases, leaving 14 bases between them. The CDR3 regions of human TCRbeta chains were subjected to immunosequencing. Turning to the authors' computational methods: TCRs in the repertoires were compared against a reference library of SARS-CoV-2-specific TCRs that had been generated with the MIRA antigen-specificity platform. Breadth was defined as the fraction of unique TCRs that were SARS-CoV-2-associated. Depth was defined as the fraction of total T cells that were SARS-CoV-2-associated. Each spike-specific TCR was assigned to its reactive spike region and to a CD4 or CD8 class using the MIRA data. Log10-transformed breadth and depth values were compared by one-way ANOVA with Sidak's multiple comparisons tests. TCRdb obtained this table from immuneACCESS and retained in-frame rearrangements with V and J assigned. These tables miss some clones; where compared with another copy, unresolved V genes account for less than half of the shortfall, and the remainder is unexplained. V, J and clone size were drawn from that table, and D and trimming were deduced from the DNA. The sample has under 150,000 clones on record, 87% of them singletons. The ten most abundant clones make up approximately 2.5% of the sample.

This clone was observed a handful of times. Its antigen remains undetermined. No much larger clone is present one base from it, and per-base qualities are unavailable. This sample's time point label indicates: about 28 days (+/-7) after the second vaccine dose. Because spike-specific TCR depth and breadth did not differ between the two schedules, AZD1222 recipients who got a second dose at roughly 4 weeks were pooled with those who got a second dose at roughly 12 weeks. Vaccinee samples were obtained from the UK trials COV001 and COV002, which included a single-blind randomized controlled phase 2/3 trial of AZD1222 (ChAdOx1 nCoV-19) in healthy adults. Trial participant PBMC samples were collected at day 0 and day 28 after the second dose for TCRbeta chain sequencing.

This sequence originates from an adult who received the AZD1222 COVID-19 vaccine. This material consisted of peripheral blood, taken 28 days after the second AZD1222 dose. Recombination connected TRBV2 to TRBJ1-5; a confident D gene designation cannot be given. Here the CDR3 is given as CASSGVGLGQPQHF. The DNA sequence reads TGTGCCAGCAGTGGGGTAGGCCTCGGGCAGCCCCAGCATTTT.